These T cell receptor beta chains were read from a single sample in a study of blood T cell repertoires in COVID-19. The protocol was immunoSEQ multiplex PCR, while the TCRdb copy is restricted to in-frame clones and leaves out a portion. The table lists fewer than 250,000 clones, approximately 90% of them singletons. The sequenced sample consisted of peripheral blood. The receptors here all came from a human donor in a cohort sampled during active COVID-19. Both conserved end residues are part of each CDR3. Fields, in order: CDR3 protein, CDR3 DNA, D gene, J gene, V gene, clone size, CDR3 length. A D gene is named only where the DNA matches it firmly. Some rows have no size entry. The others give once, few or many, or a class for an expanded clone.

CDR3: CASSQGYTGNSPLHF
DNA: TGCGCCAGCAGCCAAGGCTATACAGGGAACTCACCCCTCCACTTT
D: .
J: TRBJ1-6
V: TRBV4-3
size: few
length: 15

CDR3: CASSQNSGEQYF
DNA: TGTGCCAGCAGCCAGAACTCGGGCGAGCAGTACTTC
D: .
J: TRBJ2-7
V: TRBV3-1/TRBV3-2
size: .
length: 12

CDR3: CAWSLGSNQPQHF
DNA: TGTGCCTGGAGTCTTGGGAGTAATCAGCCCCAGCATTTT
D: .
J: TRBJ1-5
V: TRBV30
size: .
length: 13

CDR3: CASSPKIGTGGNGDTQYF
DNA: TGTGCCAGCTCACCAAAAATAGGGACAGGGGGTAATGGAGATACGCAGTATTTT
D: TRBD1
J: TRBJ2-3
V: TRBV18
size: .
length: 18

CDR3: CASSPEFGGETQYF
DNA: TGCGCCAGCAGTCCCGAATTCGGGGGAGAGACCCAGTACTTC
D: .
J: TRBJ2-5
V: TRBV5-1
size: .
length: 14

CDR3: CASSPLASGTTEQYF
DNA: TGTGCCAGCAGCCCCCTGGCTAGCGGGACAACCGAGCAGTACTTC
D: TRBD2
J: TRBJ2-7
V: TRBV27
size: .
length: 15

CDR3: CATRREGEQFF
DNA: TGTGCCACCAGACGGGAGGGTGAGCAGTTCTTC
D: TRBD2
J: TRBJ2-1
V: TRBV24-1
size: .
length: 11

CDR3: CASSPGQGAGDTQYF
DNA: TGTGCCAGCAGCCCGGGACAGGGGGCAGGGGATACGCAGTATTTT
D: TRBD1
J: TRBJ2-3
V: TRBV11-2
size: .
length: 15

CDR3: CASSLQGSNSPLHF
DNA: TGTGCCAGCAGCTTACAGGGGAGTAATTCACCCCTCCACTTT
D: .
J: TRBJ1-6
V: TRBV7-9
size: few
length: 14

CDR3: CASSFSGLAERETQYF
DNA: TGTGCCAGCAGCTTCTCCGGACTAGCGGAAAGGGAGACCCAGTACTTC
D: TRBD2
J: TRBJ2-5
V: TRBV7-2
size: .
length: 16

CDR3: CASTIGGSSYNEQFF
DNA: TGTGCCAGCACCATAGGCGGGAGCTCCTACAATGAGCAGTTCTTC
D: TRBD2
J: TRBJ2-1
V: TRBV27
size: .
length: 15

CDR3: CASSWGTRHNEQFF
DNA: TGTGCCAGCAGTTGGGGGACTAGGCACAATGAGCAGTTCTTC
D: TRBD2
J: TRBJ2-1
V: TRBV27
size: .
length: 14

CDR3: CSVGPATGGREGNEQFF
DNA: TGCAGCGTTGGGCCCGCGACTGGCGGGAGGGAAGGGAATGAGCAGTTCTTC
D: TRBD2
J: TRBJ2-1
V: TRBV29-1
size: .
length: 17

CDR3: CASSPGGGTEAFF
DNA: TGTGCCAGCAGCCCAGGGGGAGGAACTGAAGCTTTCTTT
D: TRBD1
J: TRBJ1-1
V: TRBV7-2
size: .
length: 13

CDR3: CASSQDRGGLVDQPQHF
DNA: TGTGCCAGCAGCCAAGACAGGGGGGGACTAGTTGATCAGCCCCAGCATTTT
D: TRBD1
J: TRBJ1-5
V: TRBV3-1/TRBV3-2
size: .
length: 17

CDR3: CVISERGGEEKLFF
DNA: TGTGTCATCAGTGAGAGGGGCGGGGAGGAAAAACTGTTTTTT
D: .
J: TRBJ1-4
V: TRBV10-3
size: .
length: 14

CDR3: CASSQEAGRFGYTF
DNA: TGCGCCAGCAGCCAAGAGGCAGGTCGGTTTGGCTACACCTTC
D: .
J: TRBJ1-2
V: TRBV4-3
size: .
length: 14

CDR3: CASSLTGQGGYTF
DNA: TGTGCCAGCAGCTTGACAGGGCAAGGTGGCTACACCTTC
D: .
J: TRBJ1-2
V: TRBV5-4
size: once
length: 13

CDR3: CASTPGTGELFF
DNA: TGTGCCAGCACCCCAGGGACCGGGGAGCTGTTTTTT
D: .
J: TRBJ2-2
V: TRBV7-2
size: .
length: 12

CDR3: CSASGQTGNTIYF
DNA: TGCAGTGCTAGTGGACAGACTGGAAACACCATATATTTT
D: .
J: TRBJ1-3
V: TRBV20-1
size: .
length: 13

CDR3: CASSRGSGQFF
DNA: TGTGCCAGCAGTCGTGGGTCGGGGCAGTTCTTC
D: .
J: TRBJ2-1
V: TRBV12-3/TRBV12-4
size: .
length: 11

CDR3: CASGEAGNSPLHF
DNA: TGCGCCAGCGGGGAAGCAGGGAATTCACCCCTCCACTTT
D: .
J: TRBJ1-6
V: TRBV10-1
size: .
length: 13

CDR3: CASSFTGIGYEQYF
DNA: TGTGCCAGCAGCTTCACAGGGATCGGCTACGAGCAGTACTTC
D: .
J: TRBJ2-7
V: TRBV5-8
size: .
length: 14

CDR3: CASSPEINRGTYEQYF
DNA: TGTGCCAGCAGCCCAGAAATTAACAGGGGGACCTACGAGCAGTACTTC
D: TRBD1
J: TRBJ2-7
V: TRBV7-9
size: many
length: 16